The source of this T cell receptor beta chain is a study of T-cell reconstitution after alpha-beta-depleted transplantation in children. Study results and caveats: Diversity and T-cell counts at one year after transplant derived mostly from new T cells. At day 60, the high TCRbeta diversity found in some patients originated from recipient T cells and thymic progenitors that had survived. At around two months after transplant, the alpha-beta T cells were reportedly derived from several hundred expanded clones that came from non-depleted graft cells.

Preparing the TCRbeta library involved the use of unique molecular identifiers. TCRdb independently ran MiXCR on the PCR reads; one entry per CDR3 protein. The sample carries about 15,000 distinct CDR3 sequences, roughly 12% recorded once. This clonotype was picked up many times. Antigen specificity is unknown. The CDR3 sequence is 15 residues long. J was trimmed by 6 bases and V by 1 base; bases with no gene match: 4. Looked up from germline, CDR1 is SGHRS and CDR2 is YFSETQ. The source was PBMCs, mostly from graft donor cells, collected 180 days after TCRalphabeta/CD19-depleted stem cell transplant. The source of this sequence is a boy in the first two years of life who had a stem cell transplant for Wiskott-Aldrich syndrome, so the T cells may come from the graft donor. This chain links TRBV5-1 with TRBJ2-3, with 11 bases matching TRBD2. The CDR3 bases are TGCGCCAGCAGCTTGATAGCGGGAGGGCCGGATACGCAGTATTTT. Residues: CASSLIAGGPDTQYF.